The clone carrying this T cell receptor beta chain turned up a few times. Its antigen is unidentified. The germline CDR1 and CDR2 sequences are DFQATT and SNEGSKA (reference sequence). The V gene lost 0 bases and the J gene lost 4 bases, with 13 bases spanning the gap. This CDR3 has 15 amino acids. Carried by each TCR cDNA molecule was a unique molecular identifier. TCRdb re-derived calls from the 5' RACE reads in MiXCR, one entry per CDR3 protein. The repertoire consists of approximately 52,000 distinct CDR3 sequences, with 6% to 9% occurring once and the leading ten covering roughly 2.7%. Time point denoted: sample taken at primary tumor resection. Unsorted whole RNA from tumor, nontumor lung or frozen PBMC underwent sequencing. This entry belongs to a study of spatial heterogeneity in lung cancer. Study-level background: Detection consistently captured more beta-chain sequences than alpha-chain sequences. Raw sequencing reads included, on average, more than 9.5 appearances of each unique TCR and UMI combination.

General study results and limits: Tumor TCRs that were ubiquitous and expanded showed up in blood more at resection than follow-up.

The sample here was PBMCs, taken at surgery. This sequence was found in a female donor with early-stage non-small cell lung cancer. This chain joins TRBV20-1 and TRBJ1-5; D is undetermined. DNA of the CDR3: TGCAGTGCTAGAGATGTGCCAGCTGGGAATCAGCCCCAGCATTTT. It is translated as CSARDVPAGNQPQHF.